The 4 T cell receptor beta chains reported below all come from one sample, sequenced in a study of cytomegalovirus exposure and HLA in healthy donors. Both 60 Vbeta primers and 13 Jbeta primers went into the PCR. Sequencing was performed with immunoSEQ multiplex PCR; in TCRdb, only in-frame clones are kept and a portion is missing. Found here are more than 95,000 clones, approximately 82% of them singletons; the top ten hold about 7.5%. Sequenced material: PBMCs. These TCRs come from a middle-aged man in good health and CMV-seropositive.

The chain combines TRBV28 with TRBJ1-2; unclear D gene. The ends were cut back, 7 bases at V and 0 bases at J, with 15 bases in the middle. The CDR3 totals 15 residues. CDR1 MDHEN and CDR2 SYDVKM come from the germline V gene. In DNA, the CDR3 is TGTGCCAGCAACTCTCAGGTTCGAGCTAACTATGGCTACACCTTC. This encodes CASNSQVRANYGYTF.

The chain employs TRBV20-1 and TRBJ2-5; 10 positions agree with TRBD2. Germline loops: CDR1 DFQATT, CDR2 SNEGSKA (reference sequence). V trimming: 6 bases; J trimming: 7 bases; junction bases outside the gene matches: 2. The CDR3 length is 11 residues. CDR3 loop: CSAERGGTQYF. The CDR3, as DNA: TGCAGTGCCGAGCGGGGGGGGACCCAGTACTTC.

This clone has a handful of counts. The CDR3 reads CASSFLQGSEAFF. DNA of the CDR3: TGTGCCAGCAGCTTTCTTCAGGGGAGTGAAGCTTTCTTT. The chain carries TRBV7-8 and TRBJ1-1; a possible D gene is TRBD1 (6 bases). The CDR3 runs to 13 residues. Trimming stripped 3 bases from V and 7 bases from J, with 12 bases between. Germline V gene data show CDR1 as SGHVS and CDR2 as FQNEAQ.

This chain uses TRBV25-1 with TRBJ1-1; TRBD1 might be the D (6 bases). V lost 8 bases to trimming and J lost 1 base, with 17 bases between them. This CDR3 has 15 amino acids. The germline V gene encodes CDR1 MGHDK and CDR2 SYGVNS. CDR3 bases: TGTGCCAGCTCCCCGGGGGGGCTTGGGAACACTGAAGCTTTCTTT. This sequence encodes CASSPGGLGNTEAFF.